This T cell receptor (beta chain) appears in the sequencing data of a study of T cells in Graves' hyperthyroidism and ophthalmopathy. General study findings and limits: Separating ophthalmopathy from stable hyperthyroidism was achieved by a 13 V-J model.

RNA transcripts provided the source from which TCR beta CDR3 regions were amplified. HTBI primers were employed in a first-round RT-PCR of the TCR CDR3. MiXCR, applied by TCRdb to the multiplex PCR reads, yields one record per CDR3 protein. Found here are fewer than 400,000 distinct CDR3 sequences, 11% to 15% of them singletons; the top ten hold around 27%. This clonotype has only a few counts. What it binds is not known. Diagnoses rested on clinical symptoms, serum thyroxine and TRAb, thyroid ultrasound and orbital computed tomography. Trimming pared 0 bases from V and 2 bases from J, leaving 11 bases between. Germline V gene lookup returns CDR1 MNHEY and CDR2 SMNVEV (reference sequence). CDR3 size: 17 residues.

Specimen: blood. The clonotype was recovered from a man aged 50-59 years with Graves' ophthalmopathy. The rearrangement uses TRBV27 and TRBJ1-6; D is possibly TRBD1 (6 bases). For the CDR3, the DNA is TGTGCCAGCAGTTTATCGCCGGGGGCGGCCTATAATTCACCCCTCCACTTT. It is translated as CASSLSPGAAYNSPLHF.